This TCR beta chain was sequenced in a study of blood T cell repertoires in COVID-19. At the level of the study: The analysed material was cDNA or gDNA that came from T cells, B-cell-depleted T cells, or PBMCs.

TCRdb's copy holds only in-frame clones and misses some; the assay was immunoSEQ multiplex PCR. The sample shows roughly 190,000 clones, approximately 82% of them seen only once. V lost 0 bases to trimming and J lost 4 bases; unmatched junction nucleotides: 7. Germline V gene data show CDR1 as SGDLS and CDR2 as YYNGEE. The CDR3 runs 18 residues. This TCR was sampled from a man aged 50-59 years with active or convalescent COVID-19. This chain connects TRBV9 to TRBJ2-2; 12 bases fit TRBD1. The sample comprised peripheral blood. This CDR3 is CASSVALRDRGPTGELFF. In nucleotides, the CDR3 is TGTGCCAGCAGCGTAGCCCTCAGGGACAGGGGGCCCACCGGGGAGCTGTTTTTT.